Below are 21 T cell receptor beta chains sequenced from a single sample in a study of blood T cell repertoires in COVID-19. The assay was immunoSEQ multiplex PCR, and TCRdb's table has in-frame clones only and misses some. The sample has about 160,000 clones, approximately 85% seen once; the top ten hold approximately 7.7%. The specimen was peripheral blood. The receptors originated from a man aged 35 to 55 who had recovered from COVID-19.

In DNA form, the CDR3 reads TGTGCCAGCAGCGAGACAGGGGGTTCCGGGGAGCTGTTTTTT. The encoded protein is CASSETGGSGELFF. This rearrangement joins TRBV9 to TRBJ2-2; 9 bases are a match to TRBD1. Germline CDR1 reads SGDLS; CDR2 reads YYNGEE. J gave up 6 bases and V 3 bases, and 3 bases lay outside the gene matches. The CDR3 spans 14 residues.

J is TRBJ2-5 and V is TRBV29-1; weak D call: TRBD2 (6 bases). V was shortened by 3 bases and J by 7 bases, with 12 bases between the two germline ends. Germline V gene sequence: CDR1 SQVTM, CDR2 ANQGSEA. This CDR3 has 12 residues. The CDR3 loop reads CSVDGGRGTQYF. In DNA, the CDR3 is TGCAGCGTTGACGGTGGGCGGGGGACCCAGTACTTC.

As to this clone: The sample holds other DNA sequences that translate to the same CDR3. This chain joins TRBV5-5 and TRBJ2-2; D possibly corresponds to TRBD2 (6 bases). Germline values: CDR1 SGHKS, CDR2 YYEKEE (reference sequence). The CDR3 length is 15 residues. With 3 bases removed from V and 1 base from J, the gap between germline ends came to 10 bases. The CDR3 loop reads CASSSGTVNTGELFF. CDR3 bases: TGTGCCAGCAGCTCCGGGACTGTGAACACCGGGGAGCTGTTTTTT.

The chain couples TRBV6-2 or TRBV6-3 to TRBJ2-7, with D maybe TRBD2 (5 bases). The CDR3 runs 13 residues. Trimming removed 3 bases at V and 6 bases at J, with 12 bases between. Germline V gene data show CDR1 as MNHEY and CDR2 as SVGEGT. The CDR3 nucleotides read TGTGCCAGCAGTTATCGGACTTTAGGCGAGCAGTACTTC. Amino acids: CASSYRTLGEQYF.

This chain links TRBV7-8 with TRBJ2-5; 12 bases agree with TRBD2. This CDR3 spans 13 amino acids. With 7 bases clipped from V and 5 bases from J, the junction kept 2 bases outside the gene matches. Germline CDR1 SGHVS, CDR2 FQNEAQ. The CDR3 DNA reads as TGTGCCAGCATTCTAGCGGGGGGGGAGACCCAGTACTTC. Translating gives CASILAGGETQYF.

This clone was detected a few times. The chain carries TRBV6-6 and TRBJ1-2; D remains ambiguous. This CDR3 spans 15 amino acids. Trimming took 0 bases from V and 5 from J, leaving 13 bases between them. Germline lookup yields CDR1 MNHNY and CDR2 SVGAGI (reference sequence). The CDR3 nucleotides are TGTGCCAGCAGTTACTCGAGCCCTACGGAGTATGGCTACACCTTC. It yields the protein CASSYSSPTEYGYTF.

This chain joins TRBV6-2 or TRBV6-3 and TRBJ2-2; D perhaps matches TRBD2 (5 bases). V lost 3 bases and J 5 bases, leaving 22 bases between the germline ends. CDR3 length equals 18 residues. Germline-derived CDR1 and CDR2 are MNHEY and SVGEGT. CDR3 sequence (DNA): TGTGCCAGCAGTTATTCGCCAGGATCGTTTAGCGAAACCGGGGAGCTGTTTTTT. Encoded protein: CASSYSPGSFSETGELFF.

This chain links TRBV19 with TRBJ2-7; D is unresolved. V lost 6 bases and J 3 bases, leaving 18 bases between the germline ends. CDR3 length equals 15 residues. CDR1 is LNHDA, CDR2 SQIVND, per germline (reference sequence). CDR3 protein: CASSLTPTPLYEQYF. The DNA of the CDR3 is TGTGCCAGTAGCCTGACTCCTACACCGCTCTACGAGCAGTACTTC.

This clone was observed a handful of times. V usage is TRBV7-2 and J usage is TRBJ1-6; 8 positions agree with TRBD1. The CDR3 consists of 15 residues. Trimming at V came to 3 bases and at J to 9 bases, leaving 7 bases not matched to a gene. The germline V gene has CDR1 SGHTA and CDR2 FQGNSA. The CDR3 bases are TGTGCCAGCAGCTTCAAGACAGGGGCTTCTTCACCCCTCCACTTT. This encodes CASSFKTGASSPLHF.

The rearrangement joins TRBV7-6 to TRBJ2-7, with a weak D call TRBD2 (5 bases). CDR1 is SGHVS and CDR2 is FNYEAQ in the germline V gene. Trimming pared 5 bases from V and 3 bases from J, leaving 14 bases between. CDR3 size: 14 residues. The CDR3 is CASSRSFGNYEQYF. CDR3 bases: TGTGCCAGCAGCCGATCCTTCGGGAACTACGAGCAGTACTTC.

The CDR3 nucleotides are TGCAGCGTTGAAGGCCGACTACCTAGCGGGAGGGACGTAGAGGGCCTTAGCTCCTACAATGAGCAGTTCTTC. Protein product: CSVEGRLPSGRDVEGLSSYNEQFF. The V and J genes are TRBV29-1 and TRBJ2-1, with 12 positions matching TRBD2. CDR1 is SQVTM, CDR2 ANQGSEA, per germline. The CDR3 extends over 24 amino acids. The V and J ends lost 1 base and 0 bases, in that order; junction bases with no gene match: 25.

This clone was found a few times. The chain is built from TRBV29-1 and TRBJ1-2; the D is unclear. Germline V CDR1 and CDR2: SQVTM, ANQGSEA. The CDR3 covers 14 residues. V lost 3 bases and J lost 6, with 17 bases in between. The CDR3 spells CSVESGIGRNGYTF. CDR3 nucleotide sequence: TGCAGCGTTGAGTCCGGGATTGGGAGGAATGGCTACACCTTC.

The chain carries TRBV28 and TRBJ1-1, with a possible D match to TRBD1 (5 bases). V was pared by 2 bases and J by 1 base, with 8 bases between. Germline V CDR1 and CDR2: MDHEN, SYDVKM. The CDR3 extends over 14 amino acids. In DNA form, the CDR3 reads TGTGCCAGCAGTTTAGGGCAGGGGAACACTGAAGCTTTCTTT. Translation: CASSLGQGNTEAFF.

V is TRBV9 and J is TRBJ1-6; D is unclear. Germline V CDR1 and CDR2: SGDLS, YYNGEE. The V and J ends lost 3 bases and 7 bases respectively, with 14 bases between them. The CDR3 runs to 15 residues. Here the CDR3 reads CASSGESRPNSPLHF. CDR3 bases: TGTGCCAGCAGCGGGGAGTCACGTCCAAATTCACCCCTCCACTTT.

This chain links TRBV7-9 with TRBJ2-7; TRBD1 aligns across 11 bases. The CDR3 consists of 15 residues. Germline V lookup: CDR1 SEHNR, CDR2 FQNEAQ (reference sequence). With V trimmed by 5 bases and J by 3 bases, 6 bases remained unmatched. Written as DNA, the CDR3 is TGTGCCAGCAGCGGAGGGACAGGGGGTCGCTACGAGCAGTACTTC. This gives the protein CASSGGTGGRYEQYF.

This chain joins TRBV20-1 and TRBJ1-4; D not certain. This CDR3 comprises 15 residues. The germline V and J ends were trimmed by 3 bases and 5 bases, with 16 bases remaining between them. From germline, CDR1 is DFQATT and CDR2 SNEGSKA (reference sequence). This CDR3 is CSASGSSGSNEKLFF. The CDR3 DNA sequence: TGCAGTGCTAGTGGTTCTTCCGGGTCGAATGAAAAACTGTTTTTT.

The chain has TRBV5-4 and TRBJ1-3, with TRBD1 as a possible D gene (6 bases). CDR1 SGHNT and CDR2 YYREEE come from the germline V gene (reference sequence). There are 15 residues in the CDR3. Trimming cost V 4 bases and J 0 bases, with 11 bases left between them. The CDR3 DNA reads TGTGCCAGCAGCGCCTGGACAGACTCTGGAAACACCATATATTTT. Residues: CASSAWTDSGNTIYF.

V usage is TRBV27 and J usage is TRBJ1-1; 9 nucleotides match TRBD1. The CDR3 is made up of 13 amino acids. Germline assignment: CDR1 MNHEY and CDR2 SMNVEV (reference sequence). With 5 bases clipped from V and 11 bases from J, the junction kept 9 bases outside the gene matches. The CDR3 DNA follows: TGTGCCAGCAGTAAAGGGGACAGGGCATCGGCTTTCTTT. It translates to CASSKGDRASAFF.

The sample holds a few counts of this clone. The chain combines TRBV7-9 with TRBJ1-5; D remains ambiguous. The CDR3 runs to 15 residues. Per the germline V gene, CDR1 is SEHNR and CDR2 is FQNEAQ (reference sequence). The germline V and J ends were trimmed by 5 bases and 0 bases, with 11 bases remaining between them. CDR3 residues: CASSTTNPSNQPQHF. In DNA, the CDR3 is TGTGCCAGCAGCACTACCAATCCTAGCAATCAGCCCCAGCATTTT.

This clone has only one observation. The chain carries TRBV6-6 and TRBJ1-1, with unresolved D. The length of the CDR3 is 12 residues. Germline V gene lookup returns CDR1 MNHNY and CDR2 SVGAGI (reference sequence). Trimming cost V 4 bases and J 4 bases, with 7 bases left between them. In DNA, the CDR3 is TGTGCCAGCAGTTTTCGAGGCACTGAAGCTTTCTTT. It translates to CASSFRGTEAFF.

The rearrangement links TRBV9 to TRBJ1-6; 10 bases fit TRBD1. In germline, CDR1 is SGDLS, CDR2 YYNGEE. Unmatched junction bases numbered 9, after V lost 4 bases and J lost 8 bases. This CDR3 comprises 16 residues. CDR3 protein: CASSRSRDRGDSPLHF. CDR3 DNA: TGTGCCAGCAGCCGTTCAAGGGACAGGGGAGATTCACCCCTCCACTTT.